This entry lists 24 T cell receptor beta chains sequenced from one sample in a study of T-cell reconstitution after alpha-beta-depleted transplantation in children. For TCRbeta, the library was prepared with unique molecular identifiers. TCRdb reprocessed the PCR reads with MiXCR, giving one entry per CDR3 protein. Found here are approximately 98,000 distinct CDR3 sequences, about 6.5% of them singletons; the top ten hold roughly 25%. Sequenced here: PBMCs, mostly from graft donor cells, sampled 360 days after TCRalphabeta/CD19-depleted stem cell transplant. Receptors were obtained from a male patient between 2 and 10 years old who had a stem cell transplant for acute lymphoblastic leukemia, so the T cells may come from the graft donor.

The sample holds a few counts of this clonotype. This chain uses TRBV6-1 with TRBJ1-1; 8 bases are shared with TRBD1. The trim removed 8 bases at V and 1 base at J, leaving 3 bases unmatched. The CDR3 spans 13 residues. The germline V gene encodes CDR1 MNHNS and CDR2 SASEGT. CDR3 residues: CASGQGRNTEAFF. Written as DNA, the CDR3 is TGTGCCAGCGGACAGGGAAGGAACACTGAAGCTTTCTTT.

The V gene is TRBV5-6, the J gene TRBJ1-1, with 7 positions matching TRBD1. Germline trimming cut 3 bases from V and 6 bases from J; bases unmatched to any gene: 5. CDR3 length: 13 residues. Germline CDR1 reads SGHDT; CDR2 reads YYEEEE. The CDR3: CASSSRQGPEAFF. In DNA form, the CDR3 reads TGTGCCAGCAGCTCAAGACAGGGCCCTGAAGCTTTCTTT.

This clonotype was counted many times. The J gene is TRBJ2-7, the V gene TRBV14; no clear D. The V gene's germline CDR1 is SGHDN and CDR2 FVKESK. The ends were cut back, 6 bases at V and 2 bases at J, with 14 bases in the middle. The CDR3 contains 14 residues. The DNA of the CDR3 is TGTGCCAGCAGTACCGATACAGTACCCTACGAGCAGTACTTC. The encoded protein is CASSTDTVPYEQYF.

The chain joins TRBV30 to TRBJ2-4; D gene ambiguous. There are 12 residues in the CDR3. V lost 3 bases to trimming and J lost 6 bases, with 9 bases between them. The germline gives CDR1 GTSNPN, CDR2 SVGIG (reference sequence). This CDR3 is CAWSAGRNIQYF. In nucleotides, the CDR3 is TGTGCCTGGAGCGCTGGACGAAACATTCAGTACTTC.

This clonotype was detected a few times. The genes are TRBV25-1 and TRBJ2-5; TRBD2 aligns across 7 bases. CDR3 length: 13 amino acids. Germline V gene lookup returns CDR1 MGHDK and CDR2 SYGVNS. The ends lost 1 base at V and 4 bases at J; junction bases unmatched: 0. The CDR3 DNA follows: TGTGCCAGCAGTGAATCGGGGGGAGAGACCCAGTACTTC. Protein sequence: CASSESGGETQYF.

This clonotype was detected ten times or more. The chain couples TRBV6-2 or TRBV6-3 to TRBJ1-5; 8 nucleotides match TRBD1. With V trimmed by 5 bases and J by 9 bases, 6 bases remained unmatched. This CDR3 has 13 amino acids. In germline, CDR1 is MNHEY, CDR2 SVGEGT. The CDR3 DNA is TGTGCCAGCAGTCCCCAGGGGGCTCGGCCCCAGCATTTT. Residues: CASSPQGARPQHF.

The V call is TRBV7-2, the J call TRBJ1-2; D call uncertain. Germline CDR1 is SGHTA and CDR2 is FQGNSA. CDR3 length: 14 amino acids. Trimming removed 2 bases at V and 6 bases at J, with 13 bases between. The CDR3 loop reads CASSLFGELNGYTF. The DNA for the CDR3 is TGTGCCAGCAGCTTATTCGGAGAACTGAATGGCTACACCTTC.

The chain couples TRBV7-8 to TRBJ1-2; no definite D call. This CDR3 is built from 11 residues. Germline V CDR1 and CDR2: SGHVS, FQNEAQ. Trimming took 5 bases from V and 8 from J, leaving 9 bases between them. CDR3 sequence reads: CASSPGRGYTF. The DNA of the CDR3 is TGTGCCAGCAGCCCGGGTCGGGGCTACACCTTC.

The chain recombines TRBV6-6 with TRBJ1-2, with D tentatively TRBD1 (5 bases). V lost 10 bases, J lost 5 bases, and 17 bases lay in between. This CDR3 has 13 amino acids. Germline V gene lookup returns CDR1 MNHNY and CDR2 SVGAGI (reference sequence). CDR3 bases: TGTGCCACCGGGGACCGCTCAAGATATGGCTACACCTTC. Protein sequence: CATGDRSRYGYTF.

This clonotype was seen repeatedly, ten times or more. This chain uses TRBV24-1 with TRBJ1-2; 7 bases line up with TRBD1. The CDR3 has 15 residues. Looked up from germline, CDR1 is KGHDR and CDR2 is SFDVKD. V was pared by 4 bases and J by 3 bases, with 7 bases of the junction left unmatched. The chain's CDR3 is CATSDHRGFYYGYTF. The CDR3 DNA reads as TGTGCCACCAGTGACCACAGGGGTTTCTACTATGGCTACACCTTC.

This clonotype was detected ten times or more. V usage is TRBV6-1 and J usage is TRBJ2-3, with 9 bases identical to TRBD2. After removal of 4 bases from V and 4 bases from J, the junction contained 9 bases not matched to a gene. The germline V gene has CDR1 MNHNS and CDR2 SASEGT. This CDR3 spans 16 amino acids. The CDR3 DNA reads as TGTGCCAGCAGTGTCCCTCTGGCGGGGGGGTCAGATACGCAGTATTTT. This gives the protein CASSVPLAGGSDTQYF.

This clonotype was picked up many times. The rearrangement links TRBV10-3 to TRBJ2-7, with 8 nucleotides matching TRBD1. The germline V gene encodes CDR1 ENHRY and CDR2 SYGVKD. The trim removed 0 bases at V and 7 bases at J, leaving 11 bases unmatched. The CDR3 runs 16 residues. This chain's CDR3 is CAISESMAQGAEEQYF. CDR3 nucleotides: TGTGCCATCAGTGAGTCAATGGCGCAGGGGGCAGAAGAGCAGTACTTC.

This chain connects TRBV7-6 to TRBJ2-2; 9 nucleotides line up with TRBD1. CDR3 length equals 20 residues. Losses at the gene ends were 7 bases for V and 0 bases for J; bases not matched to a gene: 18. Germline CDR1 is SGHVS and CDR2 is FNYEAQ. CDR3 nucleotides: TGTGCCAGCACCCTAAGAGTGGGGACAGGGATTCCTCCGAACACCGGGGAGCTGTTTTTT. Protein: CASTLRVGTGIPPNTGELFF.

This clonotype turned up a few times. The chain employs TRBV24-1 and TRBJ2-5; perhaps TRBD2 as D (7 bases). The V and J ends lost 1 base and 4 bases respectively, with 12 bases between them. The CDR3 spans 15 residues. From germline, CDR1 is KGHDR and CDR2 SFDVKD. Written as DNA, the CDR3 is TGTGCCACCAGTGATTTCGGAGGGGGGGGAGAGACCCAGTACTTC. Protein sequence: CATSDFGGGGETQYF.

This clonotype has at least ten counts. The chain joins TRBV5-6 to TRBJ2-2; D uncertain. Deletions cut 1 base from V and 1 base from J, with 11 bases between. CDR1 and CDR2 (germline): SGHDT, YYEEEE. The CDR3 loop spans 16 amino acids. The CDR3 nucleotides are TGTGCCAGCAGCTTGCGAAGGAAAGGGAACACCGGGGAGCTGTTTTTT. Translating gives CASSLRRKGNTGELFF.

The genes are TRBV4-3 and TRBJ2-3; 9 bases are a match to TRBD2. Germline V lookup: CDR1 LGHNA, CDR2 YSLEER. Losses at the gene ends were 4 bases for V and 8 bases for J; bases not matched to a gene: 10. The CDR3 is 15 amino acids. CDR3: CASSPERGAWATQYF. The CDR3 coding sequence is TGCGCCAGCAGCCCGGAGCGGGGGGCGTGGGCTACGCAGTATTTT.

Ten or more counts support this clonotype. The chain is built from TRBV4-3 and TRBJ2-2; D is ambiguous. V shed 4 bases and J shed 7 bases, with 13 bases lying between them. The CDR3 loop spans 14 amino acids. Germline V gives CDR1 LGHNA, CDR2 YSLEER. Here the CDR3 reads CASSPRALGGELFF. The CDR3, as DNA: TGCGCCAGCAGCCCCCGGGCGCTAGGCGGGGAGCTGTTTTTT.

The chain uses TRBV2 and TRBJ2-3; D unclear. Trimming removed 9 bases at V and 0 bases at J, with 16 bases between. Germline-derived CDR1 and CDR2 are SNHLY and FYNNEI. The CDR3 consists of 15 residues. The CDR3, as DNA: TGTGCCAGAGAAAAGGACGTTTCTAGCACAGATACGCAGTATTTT. Its translation: CAREKDVSSTDTQYF.

A few counts support this clonotype. The V gene is TRBV7-2, the J gene TRBJ1-5, with a weak D call TRBD1 (6 bases). The CDR3 runs 17 residues. Deletions cut 1 base from V and 0 bases from J, with 13 bases between. Germline CDR1 SGHTA, CDR2 FQGNSA. CDR3 bases: TGTGCCAGCAGCTTAGTACCGGGACATTATAGCAATCAGCCCCAGCATTTT. This gives the protein CASSLVPGHYSNQPQHF.

The CDR3 region is CASSLQASTDTQYF. The CDR3 DNA reads as TGTGCCAGCAGTCTACAGGCAAGCACAGATACGCAGTATTTT. V and J are TRBV6-2 or TRBV6-3 and TRBJ2-3; TRBD1 might be the D (5 bases). This CDR3 has 14 amino acids. Germline values: CDR1 MNHEY, CDR2 SVGEGT. V lost 5 bases to trimming and J lost 0 bases, with 9 bases between them.

This clonotype was observed a few times. The chain carries TRBV13 and TRBJ2-4; the D is unclear. Trimming stripped 5 bases from V and 6 bases from J, with 8 bases between. Germline V gene data show CDR1 as PRHDT and CDR2 as FYEKMQ (reference sequence). CDR3 length: 12 residues. DNA of the CDR3: TGTGCCAGCAGCCAACAGCTAAACATTCAGTACTTC. Its translation is CASSQQLNIQYF.

This clonotype came up many times. The CDR3 DNA is TGTGCCATCAGTGAGGGGGACAGGGAAAACTACGAGCAGTACTTC. Protein: CAISEGDRENYEQYF. V and J are TRBV10-3 and TRBJ2-7; 9 bases are a match to TRBD1. This CDR3 comprises 15 residues. Germline values: CDR1 ENHRY, CDR2 SYGVKD. V trimming: 2 bases; J trimming: 3 bases; junction bases outside the gene matches: 5.

This clonotype was picked up many times. The V call is TRBV20-1, the J call TRBJ1-5; D call uncertain. The CDR3 consists of 14 residues. The V and J ends lost 0 bases and 3 bases respectively, with 9 bases between them. Germline V gene sequence: CDR1 DFQATT, CDR2 SNEGSKA (reference sequence). The CDR3 bases are TGCAGTGCTAGAGATGGGGAAATCAATCAGCCCCAGCATTTT. This encodes CSARDGEINQPQHF.

This clonotype was observed many times. The chain couples TRBV5-6 to TRBJ1-1, with a weak D call TRBD1 (6 bases). CDR1 and CDR2 from the germline V gene are SGHDT and YYEEEE. Trimming stripped 4 bases from V and 6 bases from J, with 13 bases between. This CDR3 comprises 13 residues. Here the CDR3 DNA reads TGTGCCAGCAGCCTAACAGGGAGGCCTGAAGCTTTCTTT. It specifies CASSLTGRPEAFF.